This is a list of T cell receptor beta chains from one sample in a study of shared clonotypes between healthy human individuals. Measured with immunoSEQ multiplex PCR; TCRdb has only the in-frame clones, and not every one. The data hold around 500,000 clones, with about 79% observed a single time. The sample taken for sequencing was PBMCs. Receptor source: a woman aged 40 to 50 in good health. Some clones in this sample may be carry-over from other donors' samples. The CDR3 runs from the conserved cysteine through the conserved F or W. D genes are given only for firm matches. Expanded clones get a size class; other rows say once, few or many, or leave the size out.

j_gene: TRBJ2-1
v_gene: TRBV5-1
d_gene: TRBD2
abundance: NA
CDR3nt: TGCGCCAGCAGCCCGGGACTAGCGGGAGGCTTGTTCTACAATGAGCAGTTCTTC
CDR3aa: CASSPGLAGGLFYNEQFF

j_gene: TRBJ1-1
v_gene: TRBV29-1
d_gene: TRBD1
abundance: NA
CDR3nt: TGCAGCGTTCAGGCTCAAAGGACAGGGGAAACTGAAGCTTTCTTT
CDR3aa: CSVQAQRTGETEAFF

j_gene: TRBJ1-5
v_gene: TRBV7-9
d_gene: NA
abundance: NA
CDR3nt: TGTGCCAGCAGCCCCGGGACAAGGCTAGGTCAGCCCCAGCATTTT
CDR3aa: CASSPGTRLGQPQHF

j_gene: TRBJ1-5
v_gene: TRBV19
d_gene: TRBD1
abundance: NA
CDR3nt: TGTGCCAGTAGTTTACAGGGGGCGAGTCAGCCCCAGCATTTT
CDR3aa: CASSLQGASQPQHF

j_gene: TRBJ1-2
v_gene: TRBV19
d_gene: NA
abundance: few
CDR3nt: TGTGCCAGTAGTATGAGAAGACAGAGGAAGGGCTACACCTTC
CDR3aa: CASSMRRQRKGYTF

j_gene: TRBJ2-2
v_gene: TRBV28
d_gene: NA
abundance: NA
CDR3nt: TGTGCCAGCAGTTTGTTACGCGGGGAGCTGTTTTTT
CDR3aa: CASSLLRGELFF

j_gene: TRBJ1-5
v_gene: TRBV18
d_gene: NA
abundance: NA
CDR3nt: TGTGCCAGCTCACCACGGGTTGACACCGATCAGCCCCAGCATTTT
CDR3aa: CASSPRVDTDQPQHF

j_gene: TRBJ2-3
v_gene: TRBV29-1
d_gene: NA
abundance: NA
CDR3nt: TGCAGCGTTTCACAGGGTATCACAGATACGCAGTATTTT
CDR3aa: CSVSQGITDTQYF

j_gene: TRBJ1-1
v_gene: TRBV14
d_gene: TRBD1
abundance: NA
CDR3nt: TGTGCCAGCAGCCAAGCTAAGGGACAGGGGGCAACTGAAGCTTTCTTT
CDR3aa: CASSQAKGQGATEAFF

j_gene: TRBJ2-3
v_gene: TRBV7-6
d_gene: NA
abundance: NA
CDR3nt: TGTGCCAGCAGCTTAGTTACGGGATTCGCAGATACGCAGTATTTT
CDR3aa: CASSLVTGFADTQYF

j_gene: TRBJ2-1
v_gene: TRBV2
d_gene: TRBD2
abundance: NA
CDR3nt: TGTGCCAGTCGGCCGGGACTAGGGGCCTACAATGAGCAGTTCTTC
CDR3aa: CASRPGLGAYNEQFF

j_gene: TRBJ2-5
v_gene: TRBV5-4
d_gene: NA
abundance: NA
CDR3nt: TGTGCCAGCAGCCACAGGGTGGGCAGGGAGACCCAGTACTTC
CDR3aa: CASSHRVGRETQYF

j_gene: TRBJ2-7
v_gene: TRBV9
d_gene: TRBD1
abundance: once
CDR3nt: TGTGCCAGCAGCGTATCCCGGGACAGCCCCTACGAGCAGTACTTC
CDR3aa: CASSVSRDSPYEQYF

j_gene: TRBJ2-2
v_gene: TRBV28
d_gene: NA
abundance: NA
CDR3nt: TGTGCCAGCAGTTTCTCGGCCACTATCGCGCTGTTTTTT
CDR3aa: CASSFSATIALFF